Given below is one TCR beta chain in context. The antigen this receptor binds is unknown. Per-base qualities were not stored, and no clone one base away is much larger. Reading the label with the study, this specimen's treatment or condition is: live attenuated yellow fever vaccine strain. PBMCs were isolated from peripheral blood using a standard Ficoll-Paque protocol. Dynabeads CD4 and CD8 positive selection kits were used to isolate CD4 and CD8 T-cell fractions. TriZol was used to extract RNA from bulk PBMCs, CD4 and CD8 fractions, and dextramer-positive and dextramer-negative fractions. The sample belongs to a study of T cells after yellow fever vaccination (dated by TCRdb to about 2019). Regarding the complete study: Libraries from fractions with low cell numbers were prepared with the SMART-Seq v4 Ultra Low Input RNA kit. To track T-cell clones before and after primary and booster YFV17D yellow fever vaccination, bulk TCR alpha and beta repertoires were sequenced longitudinally. Two healthy male donors made up the cohort, one aged 18 to 30 years and the other aged 30 to 40 years. Bulk PBMC replicates and cell subsets were isolated from blood drawn at multiple timepoints before and after both primary and secondary immunization. Overall study results and their limits: Most clones expanded after primary vaccination (around 96% of CD4 and roughly 91% of CD8) were re-detected after the booster, suggesting that broad memory maintenance occurred. Compared with the primary T-cell response, the secondary T-cell response was faster but weaker, reaching its peak on day 5 rather than on day 15. A small share of clonotypes was detected in both CD4 and CD8 compartments, with the overlap likely arising from convergent recombination. Because only two donors were included in the study, the extent to which the findings can be generalized is limited. Computational filtering was required because FACS-sorted repertoires could contain abundant contaminating clonotypes from the bulk population.

The junction carries 7 bases between V and J, which are trimmed by 2 bases and 3 bases respectively. From cysteine to phenylalanine, the CDR3 is 13 amino acids long. Of all the DNA, just the CDR3 is kept, 39 bases in frame from base 1. The reads were generated on an Illumina NovaSeq 6000. TCR cDNA was synthesized by 5'RACE template switching, which introduced a universal primer site and unique molecular identifiers. Priming for cDNA synthesis came from both the TCR alpha and TCR beta constant segments. Libraries were amplified in two PCR steps, with sample barcodes and sequencing adapters added in the second step. Sequencing of libraries was done on Illumina HiSeq 2500 (2x100 bp) or NovaSeq (2x150 bp). Under the source paper's analysis protocol: MIGEC handled demultiplexing of reads and collapsing into UMI consensus sequences, while MiXCR performed V(D)J alignment. Vaccine-responding clonotypes were defined with edgeR using replicate PBMC samples, requiring FDR below 0.01 and a log2 fold change above 5 up to day 15. Bulk clonotypes were assigned CD4 or CD8 identity according to which sequenced CD4 or CD8 repertoire held them at higher abundance. The public reads were reanalyzed by TCRdb: fastp trimming at Q25, MiXCR alignment, in-frame beta chains only. Rows with one shared CDR3 protein collapse into an entry with the most common genes and DNA. TCRdb's processing, not the study's, gives the V and J calls here. The sample table records a few hundred thousand distinct CDR3 sequences; around 9.3% of these occur just once. The leading ten clones occupy about 3% of the sample.

This receptor was obtained from a man between 18 and 29 years old who received the YFV17D yellow fever vaccine. Specimen: CD4+ T cells sorted from PBMCs, collected 5 days after the yellow fever booster vaccination. The chain is encoded by TRBV12-3 or TRBV12-4 joined to TRBJ2-5, with the D gene call left open. The DNA sequence follows: TGTGCCAGCAGTTTAACCTTTAAAGAGACCCAGTACTTC. Translation gives CASSLTFKETQYF.